This TCR beta chain was sequenced in a study of Graves' ophthalmopathy and Graves' hyperthyroidism. Findings and caveats of the study: Between ophthalmopathy and stable hyperthyroidism, a 13-signature model drew a separation with approximately 87% sensitivity and about 80% specificity. A majority of expanded thyroid clonotypes exceeding 0.001 frequency were likewise present in blood.

Scientists amplified the TCR beta CDR3 regions from RNA transcripts. RT-PCR with HTBI primers came first, then second-round multiplex PCR. TCRdb re-analysed the multiplex PCR reads in MiXCR, keeping a single row per CDR3 protein. The sample consists of 580,000 or so distinct CDR3 sequences, less than 40% of them appearing once. Clinical symptoms, serum thyroxine, TRAb, thyroid ultrasound and orbital computed tomography were relied on for diagnosis. V shed 3 bases and J shed 12 bases, with 11 bases lying between them. CDR1 is SEHNR and CDR2 is FQNEAQ in the germline V gene (reference sequence). This CDR3 spans 11 amino acids. Comment on this clonotype: As yet, its antigen is unknown.

Sequenced material: peripheral blood or thyroid tissue (not recorded which). The rearrangement links TRBV7-9 to TRBJ1-2; D may be TRBD1 (5 bases). The receptor comes from an adult man with Graves' hyperthyroidism. DNA of the CDR3: TGTGCCAGCAGCTTGGTTGCGGGACACACCTTC. Translating gives CASSLVAGHTF. The variable domain in full, completed from reference TRBV7-9 and TRBJ1-2, reads DTGVSQNPRHKITKRGQNVTFRCDPISEHNRLYWYRQTLGQGPEFLTYFQNEAQLEKSRLLSDRFSAERPKGSFSTLEIQRTEQGDSAMYLCASSLVAGHTFGSGTRLTVV.